The 31 T cell receptor beta chains given below trace back to one sample, sequenced in a study of OX40 agonist ivuxolimab in advanced cancers. Method: immunoSEQ multiplex PCR; TCRdb's copy keeps in-frame clones and lacks some. Seen here are about 80,000 clones, approximately 85% observed once, and the top ten hold 5% to 7%. The specimen comprised CD4+ or CD8+ T cells sorted from blood, sampled in a trial of the OX40 agonist ivuxolimab. The receptors shown here come from an adult with an advanced solid tumor such as melanoma, head and neck, liver or kidney cancer.

V is TRBV6-1 and J is TRBJ1-5; no definite D call. V lost 3 bases, J lost 0 bases, and 9 bases lay in between. The CDR3 loop spans 15 amino acids. The V gene's germline CDR1 is MNHNS and CDR2 SASEGT. CDR3 coding DNA: TGTGCCAGCAGTGATGAAGTCTATAGCAATCAGCCCCAGCATTTT. Encoded protein: CASSDEVYSNQPQHF.

The chain couples TRBV19 to TRBJ2-5; 12 bases are a match to TRBD2. With 10 bases clipped from V and 7 bases from J, the junction kept 7 bases outside the gene matches. The germline V gene encodes CDR1 LNHDA and CDR2 SQIVND (reference sequence). The CDR3 runs to 13 residues. Here the CDR3 DNA reads TGTGCCACCCAGACTAGCGGGAGCGGGACCCAGTACTTC. Translating it yields CATQTSGSGTQYF.

This clone was observed a few times. The rearrangement joins TRBV10-3 to TRBJ2-1; 10 bases map to TRBD2. From germline, CDR1 is ENHRY and CDR2 SYGVKD. V gave up 5 bases and J gave up 8 bases; unmatched junction bases: 3. The CDR3 extends over 13 amino acids. CDR3 in amino acids: CAISRAGGDEQFF. CDR3 bases: TGTGCCATCAGTCGAGCGGGGGGGGATGAGCAGTTCTTC.

The chain joins TRBV9 to TRBJ2-1, with 7 bases fitting TRBD2. V lost 1 base and J lost 5; bases outside the gene matches: 12. The CDR3 length is 17 residues. Germline V CDR1 and CDR2: SGDLS, YYNGEE. CDR3 loop: CASSVRIGLAADNEQFF. CDR3 nucleotide sequence: TGTGCCAGCAGCGTAAGGATTGGGCTAGCGGCCGACAATGAGCAGTTCTTC.

The rearrangement joins TRBV30 to TRBJ2-7; the D call may be TRBD1 or TRBD2 (5 bases each). Germline loops: CDR1 GTSNPN, CDR2 SVGIG (reference sequence). This CDR3 comprises 14 residues. Trimming stripped 3 bases from V and 6 bases from J, with 18 bases between. Here the CDR3 reads CAWSLGGGDSEQYF. The CDR3 bases are TGTGCCTGGAGCCTGGGTGGGGGTGACAGCGAGCAGTACTTC.

This clone was detected a few times. V usage is TRBV5-6 and J usage is TRBJ1-5; D is unresolved. The CDR3 is made up of 15 amino acids. V lost 0 bases, J lost 3 bases, and 10 bases lay in between. The germline V gene has CDR1 SGHDT and CDR2 YYEEEE. This chain's CDR3 is CASSLVSTPNQPQHF. The DNA of the CDR3 is TGTGCCAGCAGCTTGGTCAGCACACCCAATCAGCCCCAGCATTTT.

The genes are TRBV9 and TRBJ2-2, with D hard to call. V dropped 0 bases and J dropped 5 bases, with 14 bases sitting between them. Germline V gene data show CDR1 as SGDLS and CDR2 as YYNGEE. The CDR3 has 16 amino acids. The CDR3 spells CASSVVPAPGTGELFF. As DNA, the CDR3 is TGTGCCAGCAGCGTAGTGCCAGCCCCTGGGACCGGGGAGCTGTTTTTT. Together with reference TRBV9 and TRBJ2-2, the CDR3 gives the full variable domain: DSGVTQTPKHLITATGQRVTLRCSPRSGDLSVYWYQQSLDQGLQFLIQYYNGEERAKGNILERFSAQQFPDLHSELNLSSLELGDSALYFCASSVVPAPGTGELFFGEGSRLTVL.

V is TRBV11-2 and J is TRBJ2-3; 8 bases are shared with TRBD2. CDR3 length: 15 residues. With 5 bases clipped from V and 4 bases from J, the junction kept 8 bases outside the gene matches. CDR1 SGHAT and CDR2 FQNNGV come from the germline V gene. The CDR3 protein is CASSPVSGGPDTQYF. CDR3 DNA sequence: TGTGCCAGCAGCCCCGTGTCGGGGGGGCCAGATACGCAGTATTTT. The full variable domain, with the rest looked up from reference TRBV11-2 and TRBJ2-3, is EAGVAQSPRYKIIEKRQSVAFWCNPISGHATLYWYQQILGQGPKLLIQFQNNGVVDDSQLPKDRFSAERLKGVDSTLKIQPAKLEDSAVYLCASSPVSGGPDTQYFGPGTRLTVL.

The rearrangement uses TRBV10-2 and TRBJ2-1; D unresolved. From germline, CDR1 is WSHSY and CDR2 SAAADI. V gave up 4 bases and J gave up 10 bases, with 8 bases separating them. CDR3 size: 11 residues. The DNA of the CDR3 is TGCGCCAGCAGTGTTTCCGGGGAGCAGTTCTTC. Translated: CASSVSGEQFF.

V gene TRBV5-6 combines with J gene TRBJ1-5, with 10 bases that match TRBD1. CDR1 and CDR2 from the germline V gene are SGHDT and YYEEEE. The CDR3 spans 16 residues. Losses at the gene ends were 4 bases for V and 6 bases for J; bases not matched to a gene: 10. CDR3 amino acids: CASSLGGTGVGQPQHF. The CDR3 coding sequence is TGTGCCAGCAGCCTAGGGGGGACAGGGGTTGGTCAGCCCCAGCATTTT.

This chain connects TRBV7-2 to TRBJ1-1; TRBD1 might be the D (5 bases). Germline V lookup: CDR1 SGHTA, CDR2 FQGNSA. V lost 1 base, J lost 6 bases, and 15 bases lay in between. This CDR3 contains 15 residues. The CDR3 loop reads CASSLETPGRAEAFF. DNA of the CDR3: TGTGCCAGCAGCTTAGAAACCCCGGGCAGGGCTGAAGCTTTCTTT.

This chain joins TRBV7-9 and TRBJ2-5; TRBD2 aligns across 7 bases. The germline CDR1 and CDR2 sequences are SEHNR and FQNEAQ (reference sequence). Losses at the gene ends were 3 bases for V and 4 bases for J; bases not matched to a gene: 11. This CDR3 is built from 16 residues. The CDR3 DNA follows: TGTGCCAGCAGCTTGGCCGGGACTACCGCGGGAGAGACCCAGTACTTC. Protein sequence: CASSLAGTTAGETQYF.

The V gene is TRBV15, the J gene TRBJ2-1; D gene ambiguous. The CDR3 runs to 12 residues. Trimming left V 3 bases short and J 7 bases short, with 7 bases between. Germline V gives CDR1 LNHNV, CDR2 YYDKDF (reference sequence). The CDR3 is CATSRVENEQFF. The CDR3, as DNA: TGTGCCACCAGCAGGGTAGAGAATGAGCAGTTCTTC.

This sequence joins TRBV19 and TRBJ2-2; the match to TRBD1 covers 9 bases. The length of the CDR3 is 19 residues. The germline gives CDR1 LNHDA, CDR2 SQIVND (reference sequence). The ends lost 0 bases at V and 2 bases at J; junction bases unmatched: 10. CDR3 in amino acids: CASSIDWTGARINTGELFF. CDR3 coding DNA: TGTGCCAGTAGTATAGATTGGACAGGGGCCAGGATCAACACCGGGGAGCTGTTTTTT.

The gene calls are TRBV2 and TRBJ2-7, with TRBD2 identical over 8 bases. Germline V CDR1 and CDR2: SNHLY, FYNNEI. The CDR3 contains 14 residues. V lost 5 bases to trimming and J lost 2 bases; unmatched junction nucleotides: 5. DNA of the CDR3: TGTGCCAGCAGTAGCGGGAGAGTCGCCTACGAGCAGTACTTC. Translating it yields CASSSGRVAYEQYF.

The V call is TRBV9, the J call TRBJ2-1, with D unresolved. The length of the CDR3 is 15 residues. Germline loops: CDR1 SGDLS, CDR2 YYNGEE. V lost 1 base to trimming and J lost 6 bases, with 14 bases between them. CDR3 coding DNA: TGTGCCAGCAGCGTAAGGCCAGCTCCGGGCAATGAGCAGTTCTTC. Translated, it gives CASSVRPAPGNEQFF.

The chain couples TRBV5-6 to TRBJ1-1; D not certain. V was shortened by 4 bases and J by 1 base, with 5 bases between the two germline ends. The CDR3 covers 12 residues. Germline CDR1 and CDR2: SGHDT and YYEEEE. The CDR3 loop is CASSRPNTEAFF. The CDR3 DNA sequence: TGTGCCAGCAGCCGGCCGAACACTGAAGCTTTCTTT.

The chain carries TRBV7-2 and TRBJ2-1; 12 bases are shared with TRBD2. J gave up 2 bases and V 4 bases, and 0 bases lay outside the gene matches. Germline V gene sequence: CDR1 SGHTA, CDR2 FQGNSA. The CDR3 runs to 15 residues. The CDR3 DNA follows: TGTGCCAGCAGCTGGACTAGCGGGGCCTACAATGAGCAGTTCTTC. Protein product: CASSWTSGAYNEQFF.

V gene TRBV25-1 combines with J gene TRBJ1-4, with 8 bases lining up with TRBD1. The trim removed 4 bases at V and 0 bases at J, leaving 4 bases unmatched. This CDR3 region has 16 residues. Germline V gives CDR1 MGHDK, CDR2 SYGVNS. CDR3 bases: TGTGCCAGCAGTGCGGACAGGGCAGCAACTAATGAAAAACTGTTTTTT. Its translation is CASSADRAATNEKLFF.

The chain links TRBV7-9 to TRBJ2-7; TRBD1 aligns across 8 bases. The J segment lost 2 bases and the V segment lost 4 bases, leaving 4 bases of the junction unmatched. This CDR3 contains 14 residues. Germline CDR1 reads SEHNR; CDR2 reads FQNEAQ (reference sequence). The CDR3 region is CASSSTGVPYEQYF. CDR3 DNA sequence: TGTGCCAGCAGCTCGACAGGGGTACCCTACGAGCAGTACTTC.

This sequence joins TRBV5-1 and TRBJ2-5, with TRBD2 as a possible D gene (6 bases). V lost 4 bases to trimming and J lost 5 bases, with 6 bases between them. Germline CDR1 is SGHRS and CDR2 is YFSETQ. The CDR3 loop spans 11 amino acids. The CDR3 DNA follows: TGCGCCAGCAGCCGGGGGGAGACCCAGTACTTC. Its protein is CASSRGETQYF.

V usage is TRBV7-2 and J usage is TRBJ1-3; D is possibly TRBD1 (6 bases). Germline CDR1 is SGHTA and CDR2 is FQGNSA. This CDR3 spans 16 amino acids. The ends were cut back, 4 bases at V and 0 bases at J, with 13 bases in the middle. The CDR3 loop is CASSSRGGHSGNTIYF. The CDR3 DNA sequence: TGTGCCAGCAGCTCCCGCGGGGGCCACTCTGGAAACACCATATATTTT.

This chain uses TRBV6-5 with TRBJ1-2; D gene ambiguous. Germline V gives CDR1 MNHEY, CDR2 SVGAGI. The CDR3 spans 10 residues. V shed 8 bases and J shed 4 bases, with 5 bases lying between them. The CDR3 DNA reads TGTGCCAGCCTTGGCTATGGCTACACCTTC. This sequence encodes CASLGYGYTF.

The chain uses TRBV2 and TRBJ1-2; D possibly corresponds to TRBD1 (6 bases). Trimming removed 2 bases at V and 8 bases at J, with 15 bases between. The CDR3 is made up of 14 amino acids. The germline gives CDR1 SNHLY, CDR2 FYNNEI. CDR3 sequence: CASSETGGAGGYTF. CDR3 bases: TGTGCCAGCAGTGAAACTGGGGGCGCCGGGGGCTACACCTTC.

The chain couples TRBV6-5 to TRBJ1-1, with TRBD1 matching 7 bases. From germline, CDR1 is MNHEY and CDR2 SVGAGI. V gave up 0 bases and J gave up 5 bases; unmatched junction bases: 6. This CDR3 contains 15 residues. The CDR3 sequence: CASSYSGKGATEAFF. The CDR3 DNA reads as TGTGCCAGCAGTTACTCGGGGAAGGGGGCTACTGAAGCTTTCTTT.

J is TRBJ2-7 and V is TRBV30; D is uncertain. Germline V gene lookup returns CDR1 GTSNPN and CDR2 SVGIG (reference sequence). This CDR3 is built from 14 residues. Between the trimmed V and J ends, which lost 5 bases and 5 bases, there was a span of 19 bases. The CDR3 DNA follows: TGTGCCTGGGCCCTGGCCAGGCGTCCGCACGAGCAGTACTTC. Its protein product is CAWALARRPHEQYF.

The J gene is TRBJ1-2, the V gene TRBV4-3; TRBD1 matches 7 bases. The CDR3 is made up of 16 amino acids. The germline V gene has CDR1 LGHNA and CDR2 YSLEER. The ends lost 0 bases at V and 4 bases at J; junction bases unmatched: 8. Here the CDR3 reads CASSQDVAGTVYGYTF. The CDR3 region has the DNA TGCGCCAGCAGCCAAGATGTAGCCGGGACAGTCTATGGCTACACCTTC.

The chain carries TRBV6-5 and TRBJ1-2; unclear D gene. V lost 0 bases, J lost 7 bases, and 12 bases lay in between. The V gene's germline CDR1 is MNHEY and CDR2 SVGAGI. The CDR3 totals 14 residues. The CDR3 region is CASSYSSGSGGYTF. DNA of the CDR3: TGTGCCAGCAGTTACTCGAGCGGGTCGGGTGGCTACACCTTC.

V gene TRBV6-6 combines with J gene TRBJ1-2; 9 bases align to TRBD1. With V trimmed by 6 bases and J by 6 bases, 2 bases remained unmatched. This CDR3 contains 12 residues. Germline assignment: CDR1 MNHNY and CDR2 SVGAGI (reference sequence). CDR3 in amino acids: CASSRQGDGYTF. The CDR3 nucleotides are TGTGCCAGCAGCCGACAGGGGGATGGCTACACCTTC.

CDR3 DNA sequence: TGCGCCAGCAGTCGGCAGAACTCCTACGAGCAGTACTTC. It is translated as CASSRQNSYEQYF. The rearrangement uses TRBV10-1 and TRBJ2-7; D call uncertain. The germline V gene has CDR1 WNHNN and CDR2 SYGVQD (reference sequence). The CDR3 is 13 residues long. V was trimmed by 5 bases and J by 0 bases, leaving 8 bases between them.

This clone was detected a few times. CDR3 protein: CASSQDPWNTEAFF. DNA of the CDR3: TGCGCCAGCAGCCAAGATCCATGGAACACTGAAGCTTTCTTT. The chain carries TRBV4-3 and TRBJ1-1; D is undetermined. The V end lost 0 bases, the J end lost 1 base, and 6 bases lay between the germline ends. CDR1 is LGHNA and CDR2 is YSLEER in the germline V gene. This CDR3 is 14 amino acids long.